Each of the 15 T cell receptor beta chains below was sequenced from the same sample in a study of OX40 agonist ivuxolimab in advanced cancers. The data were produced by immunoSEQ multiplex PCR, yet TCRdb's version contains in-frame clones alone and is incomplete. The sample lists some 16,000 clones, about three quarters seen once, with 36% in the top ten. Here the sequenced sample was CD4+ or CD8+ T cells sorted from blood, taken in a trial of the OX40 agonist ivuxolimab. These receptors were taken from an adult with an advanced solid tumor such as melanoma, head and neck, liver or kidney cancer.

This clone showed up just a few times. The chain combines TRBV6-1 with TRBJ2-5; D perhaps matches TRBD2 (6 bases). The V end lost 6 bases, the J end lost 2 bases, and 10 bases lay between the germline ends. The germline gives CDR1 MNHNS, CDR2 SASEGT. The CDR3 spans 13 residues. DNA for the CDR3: TGTGCCAGCAGAGGGCGGGGTCAAGAGACCCAGTACTTC. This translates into CASRGRGQETQYF.

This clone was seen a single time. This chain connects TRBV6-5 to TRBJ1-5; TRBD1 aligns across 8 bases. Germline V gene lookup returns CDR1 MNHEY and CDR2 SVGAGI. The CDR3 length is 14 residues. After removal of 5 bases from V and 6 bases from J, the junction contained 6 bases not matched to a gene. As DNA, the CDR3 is TGTGCCAGCAGTGTGGGAACAGGGGGTCAGCCCCAGCATTTT. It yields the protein CASSVGTGGQPQHF.

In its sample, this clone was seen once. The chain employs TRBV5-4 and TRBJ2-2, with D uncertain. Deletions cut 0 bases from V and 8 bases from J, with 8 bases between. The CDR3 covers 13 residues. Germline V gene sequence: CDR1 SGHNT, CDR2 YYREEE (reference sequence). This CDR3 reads CASSLASTGELFF. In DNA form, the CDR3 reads TGTGCCAGCAGCTTGGCCAGCACGGGGGAGCTGTTTTTT.

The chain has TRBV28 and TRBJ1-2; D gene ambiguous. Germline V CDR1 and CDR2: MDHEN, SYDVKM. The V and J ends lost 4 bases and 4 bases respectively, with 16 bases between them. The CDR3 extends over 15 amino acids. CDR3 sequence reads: CASSSQDYIGYGYTF. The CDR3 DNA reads TGTGCCAGCAGTTCCCAGGACTATATAGGCTATGGCTACACCTTC.

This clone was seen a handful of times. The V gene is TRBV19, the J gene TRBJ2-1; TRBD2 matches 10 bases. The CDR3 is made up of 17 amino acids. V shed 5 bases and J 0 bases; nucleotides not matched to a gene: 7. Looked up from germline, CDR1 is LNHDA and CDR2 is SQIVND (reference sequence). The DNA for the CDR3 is TGTGCCAGTAGTCGGGGACTAGCGTCGAGCTCCTACAATGAGCAGTTCTTC. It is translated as CASSRGLASSSYNEQFF.

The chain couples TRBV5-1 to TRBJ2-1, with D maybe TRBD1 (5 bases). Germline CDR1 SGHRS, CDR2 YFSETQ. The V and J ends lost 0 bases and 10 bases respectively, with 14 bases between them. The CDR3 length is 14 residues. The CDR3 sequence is CASSLEGVGEEQFF. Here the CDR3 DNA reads TGCGCCAGCAGCTTGGAAGGGGTCGGTGAAGAGCAGTTCTTC. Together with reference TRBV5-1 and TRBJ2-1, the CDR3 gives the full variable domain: KAGVTQTPRYLIKTRGQQVTLSCSPISGHRSVSWYQQTPGQGLQFLFEYFSETQRNKGNFPGRFSGRQFSNSRSEMNVSTLELGDSALYLCASSLEGVGEEQFFGPGTRLTVL.

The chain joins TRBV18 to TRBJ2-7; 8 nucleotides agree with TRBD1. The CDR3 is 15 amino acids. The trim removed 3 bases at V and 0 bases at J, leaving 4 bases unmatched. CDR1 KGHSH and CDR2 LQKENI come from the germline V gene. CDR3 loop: CASSPSGQGSYEQYF. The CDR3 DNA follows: TGTGCCAGCTCACCGAGCGGACAGGGCTCCTACGAGCAGTACTTC.

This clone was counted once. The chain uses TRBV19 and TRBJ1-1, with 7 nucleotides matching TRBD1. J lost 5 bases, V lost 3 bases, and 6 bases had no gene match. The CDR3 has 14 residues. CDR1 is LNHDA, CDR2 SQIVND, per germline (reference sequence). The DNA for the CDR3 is TGTGCCAGTAGTATTGCTGAGACAGGGACTGAAGCTTTCTTT. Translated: CASSIAETGTEAFF.

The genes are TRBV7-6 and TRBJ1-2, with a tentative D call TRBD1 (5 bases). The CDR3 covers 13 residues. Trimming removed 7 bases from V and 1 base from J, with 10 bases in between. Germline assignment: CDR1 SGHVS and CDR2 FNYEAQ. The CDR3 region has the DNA TGTGCCAGCACCCAAGACAGTAACTATGGCTACACCTTC. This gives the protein CASTQDSNYGYTF.

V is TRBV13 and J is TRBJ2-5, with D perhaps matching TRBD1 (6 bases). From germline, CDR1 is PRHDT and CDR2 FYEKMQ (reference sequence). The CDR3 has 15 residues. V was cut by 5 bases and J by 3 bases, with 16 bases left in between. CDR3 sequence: CASSPPGQEKETQYF. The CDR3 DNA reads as TGTGCCAGCAGCCCACCGGGACAAGAGAAAGAGACCCAGTACTTC.

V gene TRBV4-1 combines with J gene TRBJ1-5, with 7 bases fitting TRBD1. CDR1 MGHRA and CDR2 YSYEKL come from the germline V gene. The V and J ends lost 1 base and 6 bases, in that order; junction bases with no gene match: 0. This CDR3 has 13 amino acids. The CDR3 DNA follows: TGCGCCAGCAGCCAAGCAGGGGGTCAGCCCCAGCATTTT. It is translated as CASSQAGGQPQHF.

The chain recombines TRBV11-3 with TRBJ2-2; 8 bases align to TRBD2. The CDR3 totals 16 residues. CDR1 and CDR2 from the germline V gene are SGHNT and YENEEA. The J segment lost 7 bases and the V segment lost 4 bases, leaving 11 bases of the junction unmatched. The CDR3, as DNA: TGTGCCAGCAGCTCCAGAAGCGGGAGCTGGGTCGGGGAGCTGTTTTTT. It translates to CASSSRSGSWVGELFF.

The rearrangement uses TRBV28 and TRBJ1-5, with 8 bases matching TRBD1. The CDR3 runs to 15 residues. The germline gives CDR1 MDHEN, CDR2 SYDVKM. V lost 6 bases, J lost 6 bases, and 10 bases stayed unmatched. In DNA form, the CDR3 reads TGTGCCAGCAGCTGGGGGCAGGGGGCCTTTCAGCCCCAGCATTTT. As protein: CASSWGQGAFQPQHF.

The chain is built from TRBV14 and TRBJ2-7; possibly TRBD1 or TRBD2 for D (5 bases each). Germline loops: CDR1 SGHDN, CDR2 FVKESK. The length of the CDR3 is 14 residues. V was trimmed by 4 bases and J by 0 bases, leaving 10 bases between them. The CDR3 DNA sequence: TGTGCCAGCAGCCCGTGGGACCGCTCCTACGAGCAGTACTTC. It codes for CASSPWDRSYEQYF.

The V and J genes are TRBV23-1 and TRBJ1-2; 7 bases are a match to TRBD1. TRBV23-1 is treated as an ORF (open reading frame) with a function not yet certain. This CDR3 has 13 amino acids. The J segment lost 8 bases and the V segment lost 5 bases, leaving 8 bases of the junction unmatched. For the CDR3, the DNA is TGCGCCAGCAGTGAAAAACAGGGGCGGGGCTACACCTTC. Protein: CASSEKQGRGYTF.